The next 7 T cell receptor beta chains were all read from a single sample in a study of OX40 agonist ivuxolimab in advanced cancers. Produced via immunoSEQ multiplex PCR; TCRdb's table is partial and in-frame only. The sample lists about 98,000 clones, 90% to 95% occurring once. The sample in question was CD4+ or CD8+ T cells sorted from blood, obtained in a trial of the OX40 agonist ivuxolimab. These receptors were taken from an adult with an advanced solid tumor such as melanoma, head and neck, liver or kidney cancer.

The chain uses TRBV2 and TRBJ2-3; D call uncertain. Deletions cut 6 bases from V and 0 bases from J, with 7 bases between. Germline values: CDR1 SNHLY, CDR2 FYNNEI. There are 13 residues in the CDR3. The CDR3 loop reads CASRLESTDTQYF. The DNA for the CDR3 is TGTGCCAGCAGACTGGAGAGCACAGATACGCAGTATTTT.

The chain employs TRBV6-5 and TRBJ2-1, with 7 bases lining up with TRBD2. This CDR3 comprises 16 residues. The V gene end was trimmed by 0 bases and the J gene end by 5 bases; junction bases not matched to a gene: 7. Germline values: CDR1 MNHEY, CDR2 SVGAGI. CDR3 sequence: CASSYSLRDYHNEQFF. CDR3 sequence (DNA): TGTGCCAGCAGTTACTCTCTCCGGGACTACCACAATGAGCAGTTCTTC.

V gene TRBV7-3 combines with J gene TRBJ1-5; the D is unclear. Deletions cut 2 bases from V and 7 bases from J, with 9 bases between. The CDR3 is made up of 13 amino acids. Germline-derived CDR1 and CDR2 are SGHTA and FQGTGA. The CDR3 is CASSLWVRQPQHF. The CDR3 coding sequence is TGTGCCAGCAGCTTATGGGTGAGGCAGCCCCAGCATTTT.

This chain connects TRBV4-3 to TRBJ1-4, with D possibly being TRBD1 (5 bases). The CDR3 is 15 residues long. Germline V CDR1 and CDR2: LGHNA, YSLEER. V shed 4 bases and J shed 8 bases, with 17 bases lying between them. The CDR3 sequence: CASSPTRGSGEKLFF. In DNA, the CDR3 is TGCGCCAGCAGCCCAACCCGGGGGAGCGGAGAAAAACTGTTTTTT.

The J gene is TRBJ2-3, the V gene TRBV7-3; 9 bases are shared with TRBD2. The length of the CDR3 is 15 residues. V lost 5 bases, J lost 0 bases, and 3 bases stayed unmatched. The germline V gene encodes CDR1 SGHTA and CDR2 FQGTGA. The CDR3 nucleotides read TGTGCCAGCAGCCGCACTAGCGGGAGCACAGATACGCAGTATTTT. Protein sequence: CASSRTSGSTDTQYF.

DNA for the CDR3: TGTGCCACCAGCAGAGATAACAGGCCTTCCTACAATGAGCAGTTCTTC. This encodes CATSRDNRPSYNEQFF. V is TRBV15 and J is TRBJ2-1, with TRBD1 as a possible D gene (5 bases). The CDR3 totals 16 residues. V was cut by 0 bases and J by 1 base, with 10 bases left in between. Germline assignment: CDR1 LNHNV and CDR2 YYDKDF (reference sequence).

This chain uses TRBV28 with TRBJ1-3, with a weak D call TRBD1 (6 bases). Germline V gene lookup returns CDR1 MDHEN and CDR2 SYDVKM. The CDR3 runs 17 residues. V lost 1 base and J lost 0, with 13 bases in between. The CDR3 nucleotides read TGTGCCAGCAGTTTATCCTACCTCAGGGGCTCTGGAAACACCATATATTTT. Translating it yields CASSLSYLRGSGNTIYF.